This T cell receptor beta chain comes out of a study of blood T cell repertoires in COVID-19. In the original analysis: The assay estimated nucleated cells by amplifying reference gene primers. Sequenced by immunoSEQ multiplex PCR; TCRdb stores in-frame clones only, minus some. That table supplies the V and J calls and clone size; D and trimming were determined from the DNA. Of 100,000 to 150,000 clones in the sample, about 85% were seen once. The sequenced sample consisted of peripheral blood. This clonotype originated in a man in his 60s with acute or convalescent COVID-19.

As DNA, the CDR3 is TGTGCCAGCAGTCCCCCCGACGGGGTGGAGGACGGCTACACCTTC. It specifies CASSPPDGVEDGYTF. This chain links TRBV28 with TRBJ1-2; D not resolved. The CDR3 totals 15 residues. The V gene's germline CDR1 is MDHEN and CDR2 SYDVKM. V lost 5 bases and J lost 8, with 21 bases in between.